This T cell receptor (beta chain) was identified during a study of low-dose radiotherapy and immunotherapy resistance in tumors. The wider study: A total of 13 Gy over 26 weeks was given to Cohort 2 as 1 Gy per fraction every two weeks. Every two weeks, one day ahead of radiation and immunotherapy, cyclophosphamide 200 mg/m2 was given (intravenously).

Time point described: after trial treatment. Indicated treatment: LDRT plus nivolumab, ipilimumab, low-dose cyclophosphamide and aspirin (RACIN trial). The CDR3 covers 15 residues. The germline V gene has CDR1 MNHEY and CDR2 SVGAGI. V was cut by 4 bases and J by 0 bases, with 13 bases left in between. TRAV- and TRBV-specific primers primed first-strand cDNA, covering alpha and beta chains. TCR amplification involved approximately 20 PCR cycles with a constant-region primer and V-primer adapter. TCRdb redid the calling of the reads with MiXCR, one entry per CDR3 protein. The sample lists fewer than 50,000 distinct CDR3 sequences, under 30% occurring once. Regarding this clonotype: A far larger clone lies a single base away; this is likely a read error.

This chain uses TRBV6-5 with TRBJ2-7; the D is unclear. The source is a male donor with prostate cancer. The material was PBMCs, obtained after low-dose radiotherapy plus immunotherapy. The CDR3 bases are TGTGCCAGCAGTTCCCCAACCCCGAGCTCCTACGAGCAGTACTTC. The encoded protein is CASSSPTPSSYEQYF.